A single sample gave rise to the 8 T cell receptor beta chains below, sequenced in a study of cytomegalovirus exposure and HLA in healthy donors. The PCR had 60 Vbeta and 13 Jbeta primers. Assay used: immunoSEQ multiplex PCR; TCRdb lists only in-frame clones, some missing. The sample lists tens of thousands of clones, 65% occurring once. The specimen sequenced was PBMCs. The receptors come from a boy under 18 in good health and CMV-seropositive.

In its sample, this clone was seen a few times. The chain is built from TRBV27 and TRBJ2-1; TRBD1 agrees at 7 bases. This CDR3 is built from 17 residues. After removal of 0 bases from V and 0 bases from J, the junction contained 5 bases not matched to a gene. The germline gives CDR1 MNHEY, CDR2 SMNVEV (reference sequence). CDR3: CASSLSPRGPSYNEQFF. In nucleotides, the CDR3 is TGTGCCAGCAGTTTATCGCCGAGGGGGCCCTCCTACAATGAGCAGTTCTTC.

Details on this clone: This likely comes from a read error, as the CDR3 has no conserved phenylalanine or tryptophan at its end. The limits of the CDR3 on the DNA are not certain, so only TCRdb's listed CDR3 is given. The chain recombines TRBV5-4 with TRBJ1-2; the table's D call, TRBD1, has no DNA check behind it. The CDR3 extends over 10 residues, inclusive of both ends. Germline values: CDR1 SGHNT, CDR2 YYREEE (reference sequence). This CDR3 is CASSFSRTAD.

This clone was picked up a small number of times. V and J are TRBV6-5 and TRBJ2-5; TRBD2 might be the D (6 bases). This CDR3 has 14 amino acids. The germline gives CDR1 MNHEY, CDR2 SVGAGI. Trimming took 2 bases from V and 3 from J, leaving 10 bases between them. CDR3 bases: TGTGCCAGCAGTTACGCGGGGAGTAAAGAGACCCAGTACTTC. This gives the protein CASSYAGSKETQYF.

This CDR3 reads CSVVGEGTGSYEQYF. The CDR3, as DNA: TGCAGCGTTGTGGGGGAGGGGACAGGTTCATACGAGCAGTACTTC. This rearrangement joins TRBV29-1 to TRBJ2-7, with D maybe TRBD1 (8 bases). CDR1 SQVTM and CDR2 ANQGSEA come from the germline V gene. The CDR3 runs to 15 residues. V was shortened by 4 bases and J by 4 bases, with 20 bases between the two germline ends.

The chain carries TRBV5-1 and TRBJ2-7; tentative D call: TRBD1 (6 bases). Deletions cut 0 bases from V and 6 bases from J, with 16 bases between. Per the germline V gene, CDR1 is SGHRS and CDR2 is YFSETQ. The CDR3 has 15 amino acids. The DNA for the CDR3 is TGCGCCAGCAGCTTGGTCGGGACATCATATTCCGAGCAGTACTTC. Its protein product is CASSLVGTSYSEQYF.

The gene calls are TRBV4-1 and TRBJ2-3; TRBD2 is a possible D gene (7 bases). CDR1 and CDR2 (germline): MGHRA, YSYEKL. Trimming pared 1 base from V and 5 bases from J, leaving 10 bases between. The CDR3 runs 14 residues. CDR3 region: CASSQVRGGDTQYF. CDR3 DNA sequence: TGCGCCAGCAGCCAAGTTAGGGGGGGAGATACGCAGTATTTT.

This clone was recorded only once. The chain recombines TRBV2 with TRBJ1-1, with no clear D. Deletions cut 1 base from V and 0 bases from J, with 6 bases between. This CDR3 has 14 residues. Per the germline V gene, CDR1 is SNHLY and CDR2 is FYNNEI. The CDR3 spells CASSEDRMNTEAFF. The CDR3 region has the DNA TGTGCCAGCAGTGAAGACAGAATGAACACTGAAGCTTTCTTT.

Here the CDR3 DNA reads TGTGCCAGCAGCCGGGACAGCGAAGAGACCCAGTACTTC. As protein: CASSRDSEETQYF. This rearrangement joins TRBV9 to TRBJ2-5, with TRBD1 identical over 7 bases. CDR1 is SGDLS, CDR2 YYNGEE, per germline. The CDR3 is 13 residues long. The junction had 3 bases not matched to a gene; V was cut back by 4 bases and J by 3 bases.